This T cell receptor (beta chain) is from a study of shared clonotypes between healthy human individuals. Study context: Each donor's CD4 naive and CD4 memory cells filled three plates apiece, CD8 naive two, and CD8 memory one.

Findings of the study overall: Genetic and exposure-history diversity was limited by the few donors.

CDR1 is SGHRS and CDR2 is YFSETQ in the germline V gene. CDR3 size: 14 residues. Losses at the gene ends were 0 bases for V and 7 bases for J; bases not matched to a gene: 4. Concerning this clone itself: Its target is unknown.

Replicate PCRs run on sorted subsets employed around 200 ng DNA, approximately 30,000 T cell genomes. Libraries were prepared by immunoSEQ multiplex PCR; TCRdb keeps only in-frame clonotypes and omits some of them. The sample has around 1,000,000 clones, roughly 80% seen once. The gene calls are TRBV5-1 and TRBJ1-1; TRBD1 agrees at 9 bases. This sequence was found in a man younger than 30 in good health. Some clones in this sample may be carry-over from other donors' samples. Sequenced material: memory CD4+ T cells from PBMCs. The subset here: CD45RA-negative fraction. CDR3 residues: CASSLGTGADEAFF. The CDR3 DNA reads as TGCGCCAGCAGCTTGGGGACAGGGGCCGATGAAGCTTTCTTT.